This TCR beta chain was sequenced in a study of shared clonotypes between healthy human individuals (dated by TCRdb to 2020 to 2022). Broadly, across the study: The cohort included a few men and two women between 18 and 49 years of age. To increase sequencing depth and limit assay-specific biases, different laboratories used diverse techniques to prepare libraries and sequence TCR repertoires. For each donor, CD4 naive and CD4 memory were each given three plates, CD8 naive was given two plates, and CD8 memory was given one plate. To estimate repertoire size and how much clonotypes are shared between individuals, the study performed deep sequencing of blood TCR repertoires from a handful of healthy adults. Leukapheresis yielded between about 0.85 and 10 billion PBMCs per donor. Beyond this particular receptor, the publication reports: The genetic and exposure-history diversity represented was limited by the small number of donors. Compared with non-shared clonotypes, clonotypes shared by all four sorted-subset donors had higher generation probabilities. Sampling was limited to blood, and TCR repertoires in tissue likely differ from TCR repertoires in blood. Even with the large sequencing depth, rarefaction of the sorted-subset datasets indicated that sequencing was incomplete. Across a few donors, approximately 5% of naive CD4, 3.5% of naive CD8, about 2.3% of memory CD4, and approximately 0.4% of memory CD8 clonotypes were shared. Estimated clonotype richness was generally larger for naive than for memory subsets. Pairwise subsampling indicated that sequencing depth was expected to affect the degree of clonotype sharing among donors.

The germline V gene encodes CDR1 DFQATT and CDR2 SNEGSKA (reference sequence). V is reduced by 3 bases and J by 7 bases, leaving a spacing of 7 bases between them. The CDR3 has 11 amino acids, counting the end cysteine and phenylalanine. Only the CDR3 part of the read is kept: 33 bases, read in frame from the first base. TCR CDR3 regions were amplified from genomic DNA by multiplex PCR using the deep immunoSEQ assay. Extracted genomic DNA from each cell subset was spread evenly across all wells of several immunoSEQ 96-well plates, with each plate serving as a replicate. For sorted subsets, 200 to 250 ng genomic DNA, equal to 30,000 or so T cell genomes, was loaded into each replicate PCR. Purified libraries were quantified with a Qubit 3.0 fluorometer, sized on a Bioanalyzer 2100, and re-quantified with the KAPA Library Quantification kit. A separate single-read 150-cycle Illumina NextSeq 550 flow cell was used to sequence each immunoSEQ 96-well plate. Per the source publication's procedure: Because the immunoSEQ output held only junctional sequences and lacked quality scores, the filtering could not match the filtering applied to full-length reads. Sequences were annotated with PyIR, a Python wrapper for IgBLAST v1.9, and V/J genes and CDR3 were assigned using IMGT germline references. Reads with weak V/J assignments (E-value above 1e-6), missing CDR3, stop codons, out-of-frame junctions, or ambiguous translated residues were removed. A V3J clonotype was defined by an identical inferred V gene, J gene, and CDR3 amino acid sequence. To compute the percentage overlap between repertoires, the number of shared unique clonotypes was divided by the size of the smaller repertoire. Richness of each repertoire was evaluated using RTK rarefaction, the Chao1 estimator, and Recon v2.1 estimates of unobserved clonotypes. OLGA was used to compute generation probabilities for all TCRbeta clonotypes that the gDNA method yielded from a few donors. Sourced from immuneACCESS, this table was stored by TCRdb with only in-frame sequences that have V and J called. A share of the clones is absent; for the studies checked, an unresolved V gene accounts for under half, and the remainder has no known explanation. The V and J calls and clone size are taken from that table; D and trimming were inferred from the DNA. The sample data list 550,000 to 800,000 clones, and around 72% of these were observed just once. About 1.7% of the sample belongs to the ten largest clones.

This clone showed up many times. It has no known antigen specificity. No quality values exist for individual bases; no much larger clone is one base distant. Donors were healthy HIV-negative adults with no recently reported acute infections or vaccinations. Only Caucasian adults living in Nashville, Tennessee, USA were represented among the donors. Magnetic negative selection was used to enrich CD4+ T cells, after which naive cells were positively selected on CD45RA and the negative fraction became the memory subset. Blood was collected by leukapheresis, and PBMCs were isolated by Ficoll-Histopaque density gradient centrifugation and then cryopreserved in liquid nitrogen vapor phase. Analytical flow cytometry was used to check the purity and quantity of every magnetically sorted T cell population. Genomic DNA was isolated from every sorted fraction and measured by UV absorbance on a Nanodrop 2000c.

Sequencing was carried out using memory CD4+ T cells sorted from blood. This specimen's cell subset or site label, per the study, means: CD45RA-negative fraction. The chain was built from TRBV20-1 and TRBJ2-1, with the identity of the D gene unclear. This receptor was taken from a woman aged 30 to 39 in good health. Read as DNA, the sequence is TGCAGTGCTAGTCAAGGAAATGAGCAGTTCTTC. This is translated as CSASQGNEQFF.